The sequence of this T cell receptor (beta chain) was determined in a study of blood T cell repertoires in COVID-19. Study-wide background: Sample material is recorded as cDNA or gDNA derived from T cells, B-cell-depleted T cells, or PBMCs.

The CDR3 sequence is 13 residues long. Trimming stripped 2 bases from V and 5 bases from J, with 12 bases between. Germline V gene sequence: CDR1 GTSNPN, CDR2 SVGIG (reference sequence). The data were produced by immunoSEQ multiplex PCR, yet TCRdb's version contains in-frame clones alone and is incomplete. The sample lists over 150,000 clones, roughly nine tenths occurring once. This clone has only one observation. The receptor comes from a man aged 25-45 years with acute or convalescent COVID-19. Sequencing was done on a sample of peripheral blood. The chain is built from TRBV30 and TRBJ2-5; tentatively, D is TRBD1 (6 bases). The CDR3 DNA reads as TGTGCCTGGAGTTACAGGGATGGCGAGACCCAGTACTTC. Its protein product is CAWSYRDGETQYF.